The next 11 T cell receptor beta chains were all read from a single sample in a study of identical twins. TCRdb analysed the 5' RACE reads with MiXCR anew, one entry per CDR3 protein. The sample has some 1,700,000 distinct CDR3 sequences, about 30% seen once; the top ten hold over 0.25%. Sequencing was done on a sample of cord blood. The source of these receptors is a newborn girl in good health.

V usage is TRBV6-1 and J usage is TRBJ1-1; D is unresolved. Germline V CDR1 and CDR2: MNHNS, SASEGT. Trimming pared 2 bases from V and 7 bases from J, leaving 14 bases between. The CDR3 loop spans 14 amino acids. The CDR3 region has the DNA TGTGCCAGCAGTGAACAGGAAGGAAAGGGTGAAGCTTTCTTT. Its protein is CASSEQEGKGEAFF.

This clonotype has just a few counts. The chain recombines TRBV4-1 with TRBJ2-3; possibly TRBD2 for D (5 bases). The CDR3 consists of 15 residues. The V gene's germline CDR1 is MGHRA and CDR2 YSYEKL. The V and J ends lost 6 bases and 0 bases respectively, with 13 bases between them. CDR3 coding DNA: TGCGCCAGCAGGGCTAGCTGGACTAGCACAGATACGCAGTATTTT. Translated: CASRASWTSTDTQYF.

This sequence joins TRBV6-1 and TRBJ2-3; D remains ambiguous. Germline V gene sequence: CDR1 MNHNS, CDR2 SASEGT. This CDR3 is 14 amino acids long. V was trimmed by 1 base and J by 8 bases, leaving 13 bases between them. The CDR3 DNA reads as TGTGCCAGCAGTGAAGTCCCGCCAGTGGCTACGCAGTATTTT. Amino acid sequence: CASSEVPPVATQYF.

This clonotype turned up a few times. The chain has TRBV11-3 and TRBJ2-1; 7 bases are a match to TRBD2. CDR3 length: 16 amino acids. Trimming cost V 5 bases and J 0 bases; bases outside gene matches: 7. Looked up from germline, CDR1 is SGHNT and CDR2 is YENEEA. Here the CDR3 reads CASSQGLHGSYNEQFF. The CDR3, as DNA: TGTGCCAGCAGCCAGGGACTACACGGCTCCTACAATGAGCAGTTCTTC.

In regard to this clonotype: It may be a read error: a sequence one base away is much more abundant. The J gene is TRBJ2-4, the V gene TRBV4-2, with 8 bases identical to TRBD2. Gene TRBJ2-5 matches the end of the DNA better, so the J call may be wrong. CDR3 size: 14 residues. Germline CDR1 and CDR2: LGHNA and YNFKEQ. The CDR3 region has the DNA TGTGCCAGCAGCCAAGAGGGCGGGAGGAAGACCCAGTACTTC. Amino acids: CASSQEGGRKTQYF.

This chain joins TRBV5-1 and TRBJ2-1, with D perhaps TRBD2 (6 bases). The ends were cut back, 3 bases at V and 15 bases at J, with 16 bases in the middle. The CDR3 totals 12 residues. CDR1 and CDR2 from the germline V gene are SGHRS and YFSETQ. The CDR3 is CASSSDGSGGFF. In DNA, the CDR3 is TGCGCCAGCAGCTCCGACGGGAGTGGCGGGTTCTTC.

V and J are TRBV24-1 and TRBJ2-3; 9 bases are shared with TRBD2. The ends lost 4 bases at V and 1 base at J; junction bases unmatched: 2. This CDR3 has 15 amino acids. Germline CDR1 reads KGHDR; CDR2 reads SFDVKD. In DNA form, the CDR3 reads TGTGCCACCAGTGAAAAGCGGGGGGGCACAGATACGCAGTATTTT. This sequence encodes CATSEKRGGTDTQYF.

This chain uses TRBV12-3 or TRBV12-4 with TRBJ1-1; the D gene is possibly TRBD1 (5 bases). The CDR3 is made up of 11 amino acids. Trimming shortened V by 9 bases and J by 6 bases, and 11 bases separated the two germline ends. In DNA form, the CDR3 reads TGTGCCAGTATGGGGGGGGCTGAAGCTTTCTTT. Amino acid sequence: CASMGGAEAFF.

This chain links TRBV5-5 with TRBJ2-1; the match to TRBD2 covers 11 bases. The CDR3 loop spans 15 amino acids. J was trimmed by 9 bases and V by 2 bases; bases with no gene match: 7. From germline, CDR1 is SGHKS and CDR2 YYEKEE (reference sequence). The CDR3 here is CASSFVAGGPAEQFF. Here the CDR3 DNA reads TGTGCCAGCAGCTTTGTAGCGGGGGGGCCGGCTGAGCAGTTCTTC.

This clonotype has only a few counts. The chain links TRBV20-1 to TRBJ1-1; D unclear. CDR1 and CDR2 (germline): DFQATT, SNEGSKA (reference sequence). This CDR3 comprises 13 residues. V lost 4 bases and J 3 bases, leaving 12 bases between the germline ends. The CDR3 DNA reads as TGCAGTGCTACGCCCCAGGAAGACACTGAAGCTTTCTTT. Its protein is CSATPQEDTEAFF.

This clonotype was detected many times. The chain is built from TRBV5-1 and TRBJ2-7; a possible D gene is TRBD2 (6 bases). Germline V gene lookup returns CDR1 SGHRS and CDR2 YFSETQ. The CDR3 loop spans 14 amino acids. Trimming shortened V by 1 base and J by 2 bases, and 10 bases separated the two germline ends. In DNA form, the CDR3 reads TGCGCCAGCAGCTTGTCGGGGACTCCCTACGAGCAGTACTTC. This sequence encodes CASSLSGTPYEQYF.